The clone carrying this T cell receptor beta chain is a singleton in its sample. No antigen is known for it. TCRdb analysed the PCR reads with MiXCR anew, one entry per CDR3 protein. This sample carries some 32,000 distinct CDR3 sequences, around 50% of them seen once, and the ten largest clones take more than 20%. These data are taken from a study of esophageal squamous cell carcinoma under preoperative chemotherapy. Whole-study results and caveats: Abundant clones tended to shrink rather than expand after paclitaxel-nedaplatin. Chemotherapy was followed by significantly higher TCR diversity in peripheral T cells only, not tumor-infiltrating lymphocytes.

Time point described: after preoperative PTX-NDP chemotherapy. Before surgery, patients were given preoperative paclitaxel-nedaplatin chemotherapy. The TCR originated in a human donor with esophageal squamous cell carcinoma. The donor label of this sample is uncertain. The sample was taken from a patient given preoperative chemotherapy.

CDR3 loop: CASSRLEGVSTEAQYF. CDR3 coding DNA: TGTGCCAGCAGCCGCCTAGAGGGGGTAAGCACCGAGGCGCAGTATTTT. The chain has TRBV7-8 and TRBJ2-3, with a tentative D call TRBD1 (6 bases). Germline CDR1 is SGHVS and CDR2 is FQNEAQ. Trimming pared 5 bases from V and 10 bases from J, leaving 25 bases between. This CDR3 comprises 16 residues.